The 15 T cell receptor beta chains reported below all come from one sample, sequenced in a study of CD8+ T cells in alopecia areata. Sequencing templates came from extracted RNA that was reverse transcribed into cDNA. The data were produced by immunoSEQ multiplex PCR, yet TCRdb's version contains in-frame clones alone and is incomplete. The data contain fewer than 150,000 clones, 50% to 60% of them seen just once; the ten biggest clones take up 3.5% to 5%. The input for sequencing was CD4+ T cells sorted from blood, taken at week 0. These receptors were collected from a human donor with alopecia areata.

V usage is TRBV10-3 and J usage is TRBJ2-3; no clear D gene. There are 11 residues in the CDR3. V lost 10 bases and J lost 5, with 10 bases in between. The germline gives CDR1 ENHRY, CDR2 SYGVKD. DNA of the CDR3: TGTGCCACCCGTTACGGAGATACGCAGTATTTT. Residues: CATRYGDTQYF.

The CDR3 DNA reads as TGTGCCAGCAGCCAAGGCGAGAGGGTGCGAGGTGAAAAACTGTTTTTT. This translates into CASSQGERVRGEKLFF. The V call is TRBV4-2, the J call TRBJ1-4; D gene uncertain. The CDR3 totals 16 residues. CDR1 and CDR2 from the germline V gene are LGHNA and YNFKEQ. V lost 1 base and J 7 bases, leaving 16 bases between the germline ends.

This clone was recorded only once. This sample includes further DNA sequences coding for the same CDR3. This CDR3 reads CASSFGQDTGELFF. For the CDR3, the DNA is TGCGCCAGCAGCTTTGGACAGGACACCGGGGAGCTGTTTTTT. V and J are TRBV5-1 and TRBJ2-2; 7 nucleotides line up with TRBD1. The germline CDR1 and CDR2 sequences are SGHRS and YFSETQ. V was clipped by 2 bases and J by 3 bases; unmatched bases: 1. This CDR3 region has 14 residues.

V and J are TRBV27 and TRBJ2-1, with 8 nucleotides matching TRBD2. CDR3 length equals 13 residues. Germline CDR1 reads MNHEY; CDR2 reads SMNVEV (reference sequence). V lost 7 bases, J lost 8 bases, and 7 bases stayed unmatched. The CDR3 nucleotides are TGTGCCAGCAAGGCCGGGGGGGCGGATGAGCAGTTCTTC. Encoded protein: CASKAGGADEQFF.

The chain has TRBV30 and TRBJ2-3; D possibly corresponds to TRBD2 (5 bases). Germline CDR1 GTSNPN, CDR2 SVGIG (reference sequence). The V gene lost 1 base and the J gene lost 3 bases, with 20 bases spanning the gap. The CDR3 is 17 residues long. In nucleotides, the CDR3 is TGTGCCTGGAGTGCAACACGGGATGGGTGGAGAACAGATACGCAGTATTTT. Its translation: CAWSATRDGWRTDTQYF. Variable domain in full (rest from reference TRBV30 and TRBJ2-3): SQTIHQWPATLVQPVGSPLSLECTVEGTSNPNLYWYRQAAGRGLQLLFYSVGIGQISSEVPQNLSASRPQDRQFILSSKKLLLSDSGFYLCAWSATRDGWRTDTQYFGPGTRLTVL.

The sample holds a few counts of this clone. The rearrangement links TRBV30 to TRBJ2-5; D is possibly TRBD2 (7 bases). CDR3 length equals 14 residues. V shed 5 bases and J shed 1 base, with 14 bases lying between them. Germline assignment: CDR1 GTSNPN and CDR2 SVGIG (reference sequence). The CDR3 loop reads CAWERGGIQETQYF. The CDR3 DNA follows: TGTGCCTGGGAGAGGGGGGGCATCCAAGAGACCCAGTACTTC.

This clone was seen a few times. The chain uses TRBV6-5 and TRBJ1-5; TRBD1 might be the D (6 bases). CDR1 and CDR2 from the germline V gene are MNHEY and SVGAGI. The CDR3 covers 15 residues. With 5 bases removed from V and 5 bases from J, the gap between germline ends came to 16 bases. The CDR3 DNA is TGTGCCAGCAGTGTAGGAGGGGGTCATGATCAGCCCCAGCATTTT. Its protein product is CASSVGGGHDQPQHF.

The chain joins TRBV27 to TRBJ1-4, with 10 positions matching TRBD1. The V and J ends lost 0 bases and 8 bases, in that order; junction bases with no gene match: 3. Looked up from germline, CDR1 is MNHEY and CDR2 is SMNVEV (reference sequence). This CDR3 region has 15 residues. CDR3 loop: CASSLSGTGEEKLFF. CDR3 coding DNA: TGTGCCAGCAGTTTATCCGGGACAGGGGAAGAAAAACTGTTTTTT.

The chain joins TRBV4-1 to TRBJ2-2, with D unclear. Trimming pared 1 base from V and 6 bases from J, leaving 6 bases between. The CDR3 extends over 13 amino acids. Germline V gene sequence: CDR1 MGHRA, CDR2 YSYEKL. Here the CDR3 reads CASSQGVAGELFF. For the CDR3, the DNA is TGCGCCAGCAGCCAAGGAGTCGCCGGGGAGCTGTTTTTT.

V and J are TRBV7-8 and TRBJ2-7, with a tentative D call TRBD2 (6 bases). From germline, CDR1 is SGHVS and CDR2 FQNEAQ. This CDR3 spans 14 amino acids. V was cut by 3 bases and J by 3 bases, with 12 bases left in between. The CDR3 here is CASSLGGTDYEQYF. The CDR3 bases are TGTGCCAGCAGCTTGGGCGGGACCGACTACGAGCAGTACTTC.

V usage is TRBV11-3 and J usage is TRBJ2-2; 7 positions agree with TRBD1. Looked up from germline, CDR1 is SGHNT and CDR2 is YENEEA. Losses at the gene ends were 5 bases for V and 6 bases for J; bases not matched to a gene: 6. CDR3 length: 14 amino acids. CDR3 nucleotides: TGTGCCAGCAGCGGTGGGACAGAACCCGGGGAGCTGTTTTTT. Its translation: CASSGGTEPGELFF.

The table lists this clone with a few counts. The chain is built from TRBV7-9 and TRBJ2-5; D gene unclear. Germline V gene data show CDR1 as SEHNR and CDR2 as FQNEAQ (reference sequence). V dropped 5 bases and J dropped 3 bases, with 4 bases sitting between them. There are 11 residues in the CDR3. The CDR3 DNA follows: TGTGCCAGCAGCCAGAAAGAGACCCAGTACTTC. Protein: CASSQKETQYF. Combining the CDR3 with reference TRBV7-9 and TRBJ2-5 gives the whole variable domain DTGVSQNPRHKITKRGQNVTFRCDPISEHNRLYWYRQTLGQGPEFLTYFQNEAQLEKSRLLSDRFSAERPKGSFSTLEIQRTEQGDSAMYLCASSQKETQYFGPGTRLLVL.

This chain uses TRBV11-2 with TRBJ2-5, with 12 bases aligning to TRBD1. CDR1 is SGHAT and CDR2 is FQNNGV in the germline V gene. After removal of 8 bases from V and 5 bases from J, the junction contained 6 bases not matched to a gene. The CDR3 runs 14 residues. The CDR3 DNA reads as TGTGCCAGCGGGGACAGGGGGCTGGGGGAGACCCAGTACTTC. Amino acids: CASGDRGLGETQYF.

This clone was seen only a few times. The chain is built from TRBV2 and TRBJ2-7, with TRBD2 identical over 10 bases. With V trimmed by 7 bases and J by 2 bases, 5 bases remained unmatched. Germline V gives CDR1 SNHLY, CDR2 FYNNEI. The CDR3 totals 14 residues. The CDR3 sequence is CASKREGGAYEQYF. The CDR3 DNA is TGTGCCAGCAAGCGGGAGGGGGGCGCCTACGAGCAGTACTTC. Filled out from reference TRBV2 and TRBJ2-7, the complete variable domain reads EPEVTQTPSHQVTQMGQEVILRCVPISNHLYFYWYRQILGQKVEFLVSFYNNEISEKSEIFDDQFSVERPDGSNFTLKIRSTKLEDSAMYFCASKREGGAYEQYFGPGTRLTVT.

The count of this clone is one. The chain joins TRBV14 to TRBJ2-5; tentative D call: TRBD1 (5 bases). The CDR3 totals 14 residues. Between the trimmed V and J ends, which lost 4 bases and 1 base, there was a span of 10 bases. Germline V gene sequence: CDR1 SGHDN, CDR2 FVKESK. The CDR3 DNA sequence: TGTGCCAGCAGCCCCGGACAAGTCCAAGAGACCCAGTACTTC. It codes for CASSPGQVQETQYF.